What follows is one TCR beta chain and its context. Its antigen remains unidentified. cDNA synthesis was performed in eight separate reactions for each sample. Two rounds of nested PCR, of roughly 17 and 9 cycles, were run on TCRalpha and TCRbeta cDNA. TCRdb processed the 5' RACE reads again and assigns one entry to each CDR3 protein, with no DNA. The table for this sample gives about 300,000 distinct CDR3 sequences. The sample comes from a study of monozygotic twins with inflammatory bowel disease. Study-wide points: IBD patients exhibited fewer clonotypes shared with other individuals than healthy twins, particularly with disease activity.

Researchers isolated total RNA from whole blood without sorting T cells. The CDR3 contains 14 residues. Germline assignment: CDR1 MGHRA and CDR2 YSYEKL. The clonotype was recovered from a human donor with ulcerative colitis or Crohn's disease, or a healthy co-twin of an affected twin (not recorded which). Material: blood. This chain links TRBV4-1 with TRBJ2-7. CDR3: CASSQGGSFGEQYF.